This T cell receptor beta chain was profiled in a study of T-cell memory formation after mild COVID-19. Study-wide points: Some responding clones appeared in pre-infection memory, suggesting cross-reactive memory joined. CD4/CD8 balance held among clones contracting day 15 to 85, and later expanders leaned CD4+. For contracting clones, CD4+ ones sat mainly in CM and EM, CD8+ in EMRA.

This clonotype was counted at least ten times. Its target is not known. 5'RACE with constant-segment primers built TCRalpha and TCRbeta cDNA libraries with UMIs. In TCRdb, the 5' RACE reads were re-called with MiXCR into one record per CDR3 protein. The top ten hold 27% of the sample, which has 92,000 or so distinct CDR3 sequences, 10% to 15% seen once. The CDR3 has 14 amino acids. The V end lost 1 base, the J end lost 2 bases, and 12 bases lay between the germline ends. The germline V gene encodes CDR1 DFQATT and CDR2 SNEGSKA (reference sequence). The source of this sequence is an adult woman who had mild COVID-19 (a few samples of this study predate the infection). Cell type and time point are not known. Sequencing was done on a sample of PBMCs or a T cell subset sorted from them (not recorded which). This chain joins TRBV20-1 and TRBJ2-7; D possibly corresponds to TRBD2 (6 bases). In DNA form, the CDR3 reads TGCAGTGCTAGAGGGCTAGCGTATACCTACGAGCAGTACTTC. This encodes CSARGLAYTYEQYF.